This T cell receptor (beta chain) was found in a study of T-cell memory formation after mild COVID-19. Trimming cost V 7 bases and J 5 bases, with 17 bases left between them. Germline V gene lookup returns CDR1 LNHDA and CDR2 SQIVND (reference sequence). This CDR3 is 14 amino acids long. In this sample, this clonotype turned up a few times. Barcoded TCR alpha and TCR beta cDNA libraries with UMIs came from 5'RACE using constant-segment primers. MiXCR, run by TCRdb on the 5' RACE reads, gives a single entry per CDR3 protein. In the table there are approximately 560,000 distinct CDR3 sequences, around 16% of which are singletons.

The chain joins TRBV19 to TRBJ1-1; D ambiguous. Sequenced input: PBMCs or a T cell subset sorted from them (not recorded which). The TCR comes from an adult woman who had mild COVID-19 (a few samples of this study predate the infection). Cell type and time point are not known. CDR3 in amino acids: CASNRLIAGTEAFF. The CDR3 bases are TGTGCCAGTAACCGGCTCATAGCGGGGACTGAAGCTTTCTTT.